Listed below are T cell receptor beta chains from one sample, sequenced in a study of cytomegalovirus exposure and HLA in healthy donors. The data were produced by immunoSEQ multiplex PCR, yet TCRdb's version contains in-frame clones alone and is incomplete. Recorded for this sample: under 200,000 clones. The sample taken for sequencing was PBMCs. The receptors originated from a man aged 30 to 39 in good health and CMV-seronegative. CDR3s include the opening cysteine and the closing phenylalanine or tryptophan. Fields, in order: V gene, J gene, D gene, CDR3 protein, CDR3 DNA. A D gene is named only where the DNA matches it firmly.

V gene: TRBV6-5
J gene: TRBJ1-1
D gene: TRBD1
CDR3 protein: CASSSDRVRENTEAFF
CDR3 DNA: TGTGCCAGCAGTTCCGACAGGGTCCGGGAGAACACTGAAGCTTTCTTT

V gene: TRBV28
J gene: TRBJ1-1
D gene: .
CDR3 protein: CASSSLGLYTEAFF
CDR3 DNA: TGTGCCAGCAGTTCCCTAGGTTTATACACTGAAGCTTTCTTT

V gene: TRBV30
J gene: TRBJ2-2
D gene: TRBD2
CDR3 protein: CAWSLGGGGLAGVTGELFF
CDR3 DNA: TGTGCCTGGAGTCTCGGAGGTGGGGGACTAGCGGGAGTCACCGGGGAGCTGTTTTTT

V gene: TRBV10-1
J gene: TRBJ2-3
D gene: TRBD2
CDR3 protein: CASSALAGGKDTQYF
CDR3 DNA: TGCGCCAGCAGTGCCCTAGCGGGGGGGAAAGATACGCAGTATTTT

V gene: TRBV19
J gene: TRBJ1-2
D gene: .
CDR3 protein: CASRGQSSFYGYTF
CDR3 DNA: TGTGCCAGTAGAGGACAGAGTAGCTTCTATGGCTACACCTTC

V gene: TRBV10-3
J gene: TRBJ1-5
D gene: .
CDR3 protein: CAIKRESNQPQHF
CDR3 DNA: TGTGCCATCAAGAGGGAGAGCAATCAGCCCCAGCATTTT

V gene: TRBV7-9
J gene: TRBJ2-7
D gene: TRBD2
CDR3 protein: CASSSGSGAYEQYF
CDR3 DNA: TGTGCCAGCAGCTCGGGGAGCGGGGCCTACGAGCAGTACTTC

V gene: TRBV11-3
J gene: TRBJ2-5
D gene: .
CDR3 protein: CASSLGGQLQETQYF
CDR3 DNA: TGTGCCAGCAGCTTAGGGGGACAACTTCAAGAGACCCAGTACTTC

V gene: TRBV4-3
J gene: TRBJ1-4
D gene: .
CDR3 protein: CASASGDSLRVAKLFF
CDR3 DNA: TGCGCCAGCGCTTCTGGTGATTCCCTCAGGGTTGCAAAACTGTTTTTT

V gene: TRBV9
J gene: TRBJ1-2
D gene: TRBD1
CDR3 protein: CASSGDSIYGYTF
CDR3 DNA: TGTGCCAGCAGCGGGGACAGCATCTATGGCTACACCTTC

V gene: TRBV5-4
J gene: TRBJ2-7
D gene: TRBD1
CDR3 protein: CASSIADRDPEQYF
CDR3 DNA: TGTGCCAGCAGCATTGCGGACAGGGACCCCGAGCAGTACTTC

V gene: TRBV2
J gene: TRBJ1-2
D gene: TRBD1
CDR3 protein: CASADRGDYGYTF
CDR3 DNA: TGTGCCAGCGCGGACAGGGGGGATTATGGCTACACCTTC

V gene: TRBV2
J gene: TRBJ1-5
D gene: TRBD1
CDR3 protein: CASSGTVDSNQPQHF
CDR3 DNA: TGTGCCAGCAGCGGGACAGTGGATAGCAATCAGCCCCAGCATTTT

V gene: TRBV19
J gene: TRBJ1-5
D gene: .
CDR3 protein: CASRSEPSNQPQHF
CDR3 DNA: TGTGCCAGTAGGTCAGAACCTAGCAATCAGCCCCAGCATTTT

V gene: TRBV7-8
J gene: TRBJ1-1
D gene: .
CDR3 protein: CASRPGLNTEAFF
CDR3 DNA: TGTGCCAGCAGACCCGGTTTGAACACTGAAGCTTTCTTT

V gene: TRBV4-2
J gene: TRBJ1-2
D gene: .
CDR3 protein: CASTPTSGQSIYGYTF
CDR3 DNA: TGTGCCAGCACCCCCACGTCTGGCCAGTCGATCTATGGCTACACCTTC

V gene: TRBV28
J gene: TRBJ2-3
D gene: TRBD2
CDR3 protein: CASSLPGLAGPKGSPDTQYF
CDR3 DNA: TGTGCCAGCAGTTTGCCGGGACTAGCGGGACCCAAAGGGTCGCCAGATACGCAGTATTTT

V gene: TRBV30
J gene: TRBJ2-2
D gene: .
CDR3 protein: CAWSVLGTGELFF
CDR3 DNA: TGTGCCTGGAGTGTACTCGGCACCGGGGAGCTGTTTTTT

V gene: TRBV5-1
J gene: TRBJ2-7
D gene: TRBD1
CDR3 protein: CASSLGGQGEYEQYF
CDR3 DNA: TGCGCCAGCAGCTTGGGAGGACAGGGGGAGTACGAGCAGTACTTC

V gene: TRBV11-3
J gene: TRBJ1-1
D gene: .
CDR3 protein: CASSSGLGEAFF
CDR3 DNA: TGTGCCAGCAGCTCCGGCCTAGGTGAAGCTTTCTTT

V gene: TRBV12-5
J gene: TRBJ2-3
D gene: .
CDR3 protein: CASGLQSSTDTQYF
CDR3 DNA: TGTGCTAGTGGTTTACAAAGTAGCACAGATACGCAGTATTTT

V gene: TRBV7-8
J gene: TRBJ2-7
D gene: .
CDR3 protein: CASSYGASDTYEQYF
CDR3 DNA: TGTGCCAGCAGCTACGGGGCTAGCGATACCTACGAGCAGTACTTC

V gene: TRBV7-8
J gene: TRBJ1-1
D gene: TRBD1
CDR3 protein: CASSNPYRGRTEAFF
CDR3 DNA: TGTGCCAGCAGCAACCCCTACAGGGGTCGGACTGAAGCTTTCTTT

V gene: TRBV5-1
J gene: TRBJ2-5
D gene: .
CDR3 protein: CASSLVPEVRETQYF
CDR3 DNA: TGCGCCAGCAGCTTGGTCCCGGAAGTCAGGGAGACCCAGTACTTC

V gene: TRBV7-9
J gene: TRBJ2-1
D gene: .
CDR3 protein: CASSLDGALQFF
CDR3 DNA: TGTGCCAGCAGCTTAGATGGGGCTCTGCAGTTCTTC

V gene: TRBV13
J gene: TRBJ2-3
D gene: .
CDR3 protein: CASSSYKGVPDTQYF
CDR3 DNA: TGTGCCAGCAGCTCGTATAAAGGGGTTCCAGATACGCAGTATTTT

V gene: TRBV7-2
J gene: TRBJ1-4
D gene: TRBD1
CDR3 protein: CASRESGTGNEKLFF
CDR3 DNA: TGTGCCAGCAGAGAGTCCGGGACAGGGAATGAAAAACTGTTTTTT

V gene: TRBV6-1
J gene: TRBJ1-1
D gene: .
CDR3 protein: CASTPGEWPFF
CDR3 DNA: TGTGCCAGCACCCCCGGGGAATGGCCTTTCTTT

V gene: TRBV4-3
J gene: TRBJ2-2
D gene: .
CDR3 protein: CASSQYAGVTGELFF
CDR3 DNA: TGCGCCAGCAGCCAGTACGCAGGGGTTACCGGGGAGCTGTTTTTT

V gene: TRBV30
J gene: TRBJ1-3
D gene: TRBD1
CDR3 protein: CAWSGTGNSGNTIYF
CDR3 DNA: TGTGCCTGGAGTGGGACAGGGAACTCTGGAAACACCATATATTTT

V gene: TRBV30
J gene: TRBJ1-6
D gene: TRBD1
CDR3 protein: CAWSDNSGTGGISPLHF
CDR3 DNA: TGTGCCTGGAGTGACAACTCCGGGACAGGGGGTATTTCACCCCTCCACTTT

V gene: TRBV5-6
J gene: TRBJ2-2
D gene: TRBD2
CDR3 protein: CASSLMGEGNTGELFF
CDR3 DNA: TGTGCCAGCAGCTTGATGGGGGAGGGGAACACCGGGGAGCTGTTTTTT

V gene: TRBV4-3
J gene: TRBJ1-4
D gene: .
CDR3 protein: CASSQDPLGHGEKLFF
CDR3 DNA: TGCGCCAGCAGCCAAGATCCGCTGGGACATGGAGAAAAACTGTTTTTT

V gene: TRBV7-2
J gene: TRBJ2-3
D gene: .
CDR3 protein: CASSLGVFGTRITDTQYF
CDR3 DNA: TGTGCCAGCAGCTTAGGCGTCTTCGGGACAAGGATCACAGATACGCAGTATTTT

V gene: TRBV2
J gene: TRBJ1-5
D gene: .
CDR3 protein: CASSGLLLNQPQHF
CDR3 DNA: TGTGCCAGCAGTGGGCTGCTTCTGAATCAGCCCCAGCATTTT

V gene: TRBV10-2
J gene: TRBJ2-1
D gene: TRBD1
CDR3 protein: CASSGGTGGYSNEQFF
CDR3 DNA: TGCGCCAGCAGTGGGGGGACAGGGGGGTATTCAAATGAGCAGTTCTTC

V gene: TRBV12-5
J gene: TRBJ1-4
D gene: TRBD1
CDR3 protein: CASGLGQTGDEKLFF
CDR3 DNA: TGTGCTAGTGGTTTGGGACAAACAGGGGATGAAAAACTGTTTTTT

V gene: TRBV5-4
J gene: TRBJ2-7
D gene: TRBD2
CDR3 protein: CASSAKREGTYEQYF
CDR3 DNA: TGTGCCAGCAGCGCCAAGCGGGAGGGGACCTACGAGCAGTACTTC

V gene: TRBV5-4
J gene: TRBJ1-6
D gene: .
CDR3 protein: CASSADLGLESPLHF
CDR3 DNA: TGTGCCAGCAGCGCGGACTTGGGGTTAGAATCACCCCTCCACTTT

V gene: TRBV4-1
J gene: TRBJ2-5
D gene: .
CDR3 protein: CASSPHWTGGETQYF
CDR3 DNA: TGCGCCAGCAGCCCCCACTGGACTGGAGGAGAGACCCAGTACTTC

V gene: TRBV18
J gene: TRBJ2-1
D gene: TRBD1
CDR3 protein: CASSPGQGRNHEQFF
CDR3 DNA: TGTGCCAGCTCACCAGGACAGGGGCGCAACCATGAGCAGTTCTTC

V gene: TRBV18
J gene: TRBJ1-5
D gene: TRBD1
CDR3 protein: CASSPWTGMRGDQPQHF
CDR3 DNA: TGTGCCAGCTCACCGTGGACAGGGATGAGGGGCGATCAGCCCCAGCATTTT